This T cell receptor beta chain stems from a study of CD8 T cells in Susac syndrome. Study-wide results and caveats: As the study acknowledged, the number of individuals who were part of its TCR sequencing and HLA analysis was relatively small.

Details on this clonotype: Its antigen is unknown.

CD8+ and CD4+ T cells from blood underwent TCR beta sequencing, which was carried out in a high-throughput format. Healthy donors matched for age and sex were used as controls. Random hexamers primed reverse transcription of about 0.5 to 1 ug RNA. With immunoSEQ multiplex PCR, TCR beta CDR3 was amplified across 54 Vbeta and 13 Jbeta. TCRdb redid the calling of the immunoSEQ multiplex PCR reads with MiXCR, one entry per CDR3 protein. The sample includes about 130,000 distinct CDR3 sequences, around 94% of them seen just once. The CDR3 is made up of 14 amino acids. Trimming removed 3 bases at V and 4 bases at J, with 12 bases between. From germline, CDR1 is SGHTA and CDR2 FQGNSA.

The receptor comes from a human donor in good health. The V gene is TRBV7-2, the J gene TRBJ2-5; D uncertain. The sequencing sample was made of CD4+ T cells from PBMCs. CDR3 region: CASSLNSPPETQYF. As DNA, the CDR3 is TGTGCCAGCAGCTTGAACAGCCCTCCAGAGACCCAGTACTTC.